The clone carrying this T cell receptor (beta chain) was observed a handful of times. Its antigen is still unknown. Trimming stripped 0 bases from V and 7 bases from J, with 12 bases between. The CDR3 is made up of 13 amino acids. Germline CDR1 GTSNPN, CDR2 SVGIG (reference sequence). Authors' data handling: For the immunoSEQ data, sequences were junction-only without quality scores, so filtering differed. Libraries were prepared by immunoSEQ multiplex PCR; TCRdb keeps only in-frame clonotypes and omits some of them. That table supplies the V and J calls and clone size; D and trimming were determined from the DNA. Of about 1.1 million clones in the sample, about 80% were seen once. This sample was included in a study of shared clonotypes between healthy human individuals. Study-wide results and limits: Few donors restricted represented genetic and exposure-history diversity. Across subsets, estimated richness was generally greater for naive than for memory populations.

Sequenced: memory CD4+ T cells from PBMCs. Described subset: CD45RA-negative fraction. This sequence originates from a man aged 18 to 29 in good health. Some clones in this sample may be carry-over from other donors' samples. J is TRBJ1-1 and V is TRBV30, with D perhaps matching TRBD1 (6 bases). The CDR3 loop reads CAWSVGRGDEAFF. In DNA form, the CDR3 reads TGTGCCTGGAGTGTTGGCAGGGGTGATGAAGCTTTCTTT.